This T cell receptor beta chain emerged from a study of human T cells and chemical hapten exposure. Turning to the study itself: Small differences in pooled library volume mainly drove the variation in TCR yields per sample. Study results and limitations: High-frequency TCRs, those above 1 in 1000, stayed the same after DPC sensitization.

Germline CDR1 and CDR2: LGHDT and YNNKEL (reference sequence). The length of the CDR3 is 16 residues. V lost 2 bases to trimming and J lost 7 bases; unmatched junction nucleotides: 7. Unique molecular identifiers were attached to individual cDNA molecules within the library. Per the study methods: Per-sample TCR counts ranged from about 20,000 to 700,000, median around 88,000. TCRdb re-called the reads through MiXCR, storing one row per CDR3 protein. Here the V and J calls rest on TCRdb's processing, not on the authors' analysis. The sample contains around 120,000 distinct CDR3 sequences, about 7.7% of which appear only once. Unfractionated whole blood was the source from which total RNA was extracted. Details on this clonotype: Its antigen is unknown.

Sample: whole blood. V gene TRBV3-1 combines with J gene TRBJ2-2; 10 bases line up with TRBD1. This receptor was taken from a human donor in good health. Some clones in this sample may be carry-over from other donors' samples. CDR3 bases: TGTGCCAGCAGCCAACAGACAGGGGGCGGGGTCGGGGAGCTGTTTTTT. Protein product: CASSQQTGGGVGELFF.